This T cell receptor beta chain derives from a study of blood T cell repertoires in COVID-19. Study overall: Specimens from acute and convalescent COVID-19 originated in the United States, Italy and Spain. T cells, B-cell-depleted T cells, or PBMCs provided the cDNA or gDNA that served as material.

Germline loops: CDR1 ENHRY, CDR2 SYGVKD. The ends were cut back, 10 bases at V and 3 bases at J, with 13 bases in the middle. The CDR3 sequence is 13 residues long. In the original analysis: Reference gene primer amplification in the assay estimated nucleated cell counts. Sequencing was performed with immunoSEQ multiplex PCR; in TCRdb, only in-frame clones are kept and a portion is missing. V and J calls and clone size follow that table, whereas D and trimming were derived from the DNA. This table holds about 130,000 clones, approximately 77% found once. Sequenced: peripheral blood. The chain joins TRBV10-3 to TRBJ2-4, with a weak D call TRBD1 (5 bases). The sequence was obtained from a man older than 75 with acute or convalescent COVID-19. The CDR3 loop is CATEGESKNIQYF. CDR3 bases: TGTGCCACCGAAGGGGAAAGCAAAAACATTCAGTACTTC.